The 17 T cell receptor beta chains presented below share a single source sample, sequenced in a study of blood T cell repertoires in COVID-19. Measured with immunoSEQ multiplex PCR; TCRdb has only the in-frame clones, and not every one. This sample carries around 64,000 clones, 86% of them seen once, and the ten largest clones take roughly 2%. The sample consisted of peripheral blood. The receptors stem from a young man with acute or convalescent COVID-19.

The chain employs TRBV3-1 (or the pseudogene TRBV3-2) and TRBJ1-2; D might be TRBD1 (6 bases). Per germline, CDR1 LGHDT and CDR2 YNNKEL (reference sequence). Trimming took off 4 bases at V and 8 bases at J, with 11 bases between the two ends. The CDR3 extends over 12 amino acids. For the CDR3, the DNA is TGTGCCAGCAGCCCAGGGGACGGGGGCTACACCTTC. It encodes CASSPGDGGYTF.

The J gene is TRBJ2-2, the V gene TRBV9; 7 bases are shared with TRBD1. The V and J ends lost 6 bases and 5 bases, in that order; junction bases with no gene match: 7. The CDR3 runs 14 residues. Per germline, CDR1 SGDLS and CDR2 YYNGEE. CDR3 protein: CASTTGFGTGELFF. In nucleotides, the CDR3 is TGTGCCAGCACGACAGGGTTCGGTACCGGGGAGCTGTTTTTT.

This rearrangement joins TRBV21-1 to TRBJ1-1. TRBV21-1 is shown as a pseudogene. The CDR3 is made up of 17 amino acids. This chain's CDR3 is CASSRVLCGVRNTEAFF. The CDR3 DNA reads as TGTGCCAGCAGCAGAGTCCTGTGTGGTGTAAGGAACACTGAAGCTTTCTTT.

The chain employs TRBV27 and TRBJ1-5; D is perhaps TRBD1 (6 bases). Germline CDR1 and CDR2: MNHEY and SMNVEV (reference sequence). The CDR3 is 14 amino acids. V lost 5 bases, J lost 0 bases, and 8 bases lay in between. The CDR3 coding sequence is TGTGCCAGCAGTGACAGGCATAGCAATCAGCCCCAGCATTTT. It encodes CASSDRHSNQPQHF.

This chain connects TRBV5-4 to TRBJ2-3, with TRBD1 matching over 7 bases. CDR1 SGHNT and CDR2 YYREEE come from the germline V gene (reference sequence). J lost 1 base, V lost 4 bases, and 9 bases had no gene match. The CDR3 loop spans 16 amino acids. The CDR3, as DNA: TGTGCCAGCAGCGATACGAGACAGGGCGGCACAGATACGCAGTATTTT. This sequence encodes CASSDTRQGGTDTQYF.

The chain recombines TRBV12-3 or TRBV12-4 with TRBJ1-2; TRBD1 agrees at 8 bases. The CDR3 is 12 residues long. Trimming at V came to 6 bases and at J to 8 bases, leaving 5 bases not matched to a gene. The CDR3 DNA reads TGTGCCAGCAGCCCGGACAGGGCGGGCTACACCTTC. Amino acid sequence: CASSPDRAGYTF.

J is TRBJ1-6 and V is TRBV9, with no clear D. Trimming took 2 bases from V and 8 from J, leaving 14 bases between them. Germline V gives CDR1 SGDLS, CDR2 YYNGEE. This CDR3 has 15 amino acids. The CDR3 loop reads CASSVMPGSDSPLHF. The DNA for the CDR3 is TGTGCCAGCAGCGTTATGCCCGGTTCGGATTCACCCCTCCACTTT.

The J gene is TRBJ1-4, the V gene TRBV18; 8 nucleotides align to TRBD1. The CDR3 consists of 15 residues. Germline V CDR1 and CDR2: KGHSH, LQKENI. V was pared by 6 bases and J by 8 bases, with 11 bases of the junction left unmatched. DNA for the CDR3: TGTGCCAGCTCCCCCGACAGGGGACGGAAAGAAAAACTGTTTTTT. Translated, it gives CASSPDRGRKEKLFF. Using reference TRBV18 and TRBJ1-4 for the parts outside the CDR3, the full variable domain is NAGVMQNPRHLVRRRGQEARLRCSPMKGHSHVYWYRQLPEEGLKFMVYLQKENIIDESGMPKERFSAEFPKEGPSILRIQQVVRGDSAAYFCASSPDRGRKEKLFFGSGTQLSVL.

The CDR3 DNA reads TGTGCCAGCAGTGACAGGTACACAGATACGCAGTATTTT. As protein: CASSDRYTDTQYF. This rearrangement joins TRBV6-1 to TRBJ2-3; D gene unclear. V gave up 3 bases and J gave up 2 bases, with 6 bases separating them. The CDR3 is 13 residues long. Germline V lookup: CDR1 MNHNS, CDR2 SASEGT.

The chain combines TRBV2 with TRBJ2-1, with D tentatively TRBD1 (6 bases). Deletions cut 4 bases from V and 5 bases from J, with 12 bases between. The V gene's germline CDR1 is SNHLY and CDR2 FYNNEI. The CDR3 runs to 14 residues. The CDR3 region has the DNA TGTGCCAGCAGTGTCTGGACAGACGACAATGAGCAGTTCTTC. This sequence encodes CASSVWTDDNEQFF.

The V and J genes are TRBV19 and TRBJ1-2; a possible D gene is TRBD1 (6 bases). CDR3 length: 15 residues. Trimming shortened V by 2 bases and J by 4 bases, and 14 bases separated the two germline ends. Per the germline V gene, CDR1 is LNHDA and CDR2 is SQIVND (reference sequence). The CDR3 sequence: CASSILGGLRYGYTF. CDR3 nucleotide sequence: TGTGCCAGTAGTATACTGGGGGGGCTTCGCTATGGCTACACCTTC.

V and J are TRBV15 and TRBJ2-1; a weak D match, TRBD2 (6 bases). Germline V gives CDR1 LNHNV, CDR2 YYDKDF (reference sequence). This CDR3 spans 17 amino acids. Trimming shortened V by 0 bases and J by 6 bases, and 18 bases separated the two germline ends. CDR3 nucleotide sequence: TGTGCCACCAGCAGAGATCTCTTTACTAGCAGCGGCAATGAGCAGTTCTTC. This gives the protein CATSRDLFTSSGNEQFF.

The J gene is TRBJ1-1, the V gene TRBV30, with 7 bases matching TRBD1. This CDR3 comprises 19 residues. Per the germline V gene, CDR1 is GTSNPN and CDR2 is SVGIG (reference sequence). Trimming at V came to 0 bases and at J to 7 bases, leaving 23 bases not matched to a gene. CDR3 nucleotides: TGTGCCTGGAGTGTATCCCCCCTCGGGACAGCCCAACCCAGGGGTGAAGCTTTCTTT. Translation gives CAWSVSPLGTAQPRGEAFF.

The chain combines TRBV6-9 with TRBJ2-7; 12 nucleotides agree with TRBD1. CDR3 length equals 16 residues. J gave up 5 bases and V 6 bases, and 11 bases lay outside the gene matches. Germline V gene sequence: CDR1 MNHGY, CDR2 SVAAGI. CDR3 sequence (DNA): TGTGCCAGCAGACCCAAACCGGGACAGGGGGCCGACGAGCAGTACGTC. It is translated as CASRPKPGQGADEQYV.

This rearrangement joins TRBV20-1 to TRBJ2-3; TRBD2 agrees at 10 bases. The CDR3 spans 11 residues. The ends lost 4 bases at V and 10 bases at J; junction bases unmatched: 2. From germline, CDR1 is DFQATT and CDR2 SNEGSKA (reference sequence). CDR3 region: CSAKGTSAQYF. CDR3 nucleotides: TGCAGTGCTAAAGGGACTAGCGCGCAGTATTTT.

The chain has TRBV6-2 or TRBV6-3 and TRBJ2-5, with TRBD1 matching over 9 bases. V was pared by 2 bases and J by 4 bases, with 5 bases of the junction left unmatched. Germline V gene sequence: CDR1 MNHEY, CDR2 SVGEGT. This CDR3 comprises 15 residues. The CDR3 is CASSYPTGGGETQYF. CDR3 nucleotide sequence: TGTGCCAGCAGTTACCCGACAGGGGGGGGAGAGACCCAGTACTTC.

The chain carries TRBV30 and TRBJ1-5; 9 bases are a match to TRBD1. This CDR3 is 16 amino acids long. Looked up from germline, CDR1 is GTSNPN and CDR2 is SVGIG (reference sequence). V shed 0 bases, J shed 5 bases, and the junction held 8 bases outside the gene matches. The CDR3 region has the DNA TGTGCCTGGAGTGTACAGGGACAGGGAGATCATCAGCCCCAGCATTTT. It translates to CAWSVQGQGDHQPQHF.